This T cell receptor beta chain emerged from a study of type 1 regulatory T cells. V gave up 6 bases and J gave up 2 bases; unmatched junction bases: 4. This CDR3 region has 14 residues. Germline assignment: CDR1 SNHLY and CDR2 FYNNEI. TCRdb ran MiXCR on the reads and lists one entry per CDR3 protein. The sample yields some 100,000 distinct CDR3 sequences, 31% seen once. This clonotype was detected only a few times. The gene calls are TRBV2 and TRBJ2-3; 8 bases match TRBD2. The origin of this receptor is a human donor in good health. The sequenced sample was CD4+ T cells, either the whole sample or a sorted fraction (not recorded which). This CDR3 is CASSLLADTDTQYF. The CDR3 DNA reads as TGTGCCAGCAGCCTACTAGCGGACACAGATACGCAGTATTTT.